This TCR beta chain was recovered during a study of OX40 agonist ivuxolimab in advanced cancers. Broadly, across the study: Ivuxolimab was an agonistic, fully human IgG2 monoclonal antibody directed against OX40 (CD134), a costimulatory receptor. Prior anti-PD-1, anti-PD-L1 or anti-CTLA-4 therapy was permitted, and 40% to 50% of dose-escalation patients had received checkpoint inhibitors. Of the roughly 54 patients in dose escalation, around 19 had hepatocellular carcinoma, about 15 had melanoma, 9 had renal cell carcinoma and 9 had head and neck cancer. The paper describes the monotherapy dose-escalation part (N ≈ 49 patients) of the phase I trial of ivuxolimab. Three dose-escalation patients achieved partial responses, one with hepatocellular carcinoma and two with cutaneous melanoma. Peripheral TCRbeta sequencing was intended to test whether TCR sequence diversity was altered and clonal T-cell expansion was caused by ivuxolimab. Intravenous ivuxolimab was administered to patients every 2 weeks at six dose levels: 0.01, 0.1, 0.3, 1.5, 3 and 10 mg/kg. In the dose-escalation cohort, 82.7% of patients were male, and the mean age was approximately 60 years with a range of about 20 to 80.

Concerning this clone itself: No cognate antigen has been identified for it. It has no much larger one-base neighbor in the sample; base qualities were not kept.

Genomic DNA was isolated from the sorted cells so that the TCRbeta CDR3 region could be sequenced. The immunoSEQ Assay was used to sequence the TCRbeta CDR3 regions. As stored in TCRdb, this immuneACCESS dataset retains in-frame rearrangements with V and J assigned. A fraction of the clones does not appear; measured against another copy, unresolved V genes explain less than half of the discrepancy, and the remainder lacks a known reason. This sample gives roughly 73,000 clones in total; almost 85% of them show up just once. In total, the top ten clones hold 2.1% of the sample. General findings and caveats noted by the study authors: Low levels of normalized T-cell clonal expansion were also seen in some patients who did not respond. Which antigens the clonally expanded peripheral T cells were specific for was not determined. Clonal expansion of both CD4+ and CD8+ blood T cells was observed from baseline to week 6 at doses 0.1 to 3.0 mg/kg. On average, CD8+ T cells showed more expanded clones than CD4+ T cells after ivuxolimab. In partial responders in the 0.1-3.0 mg/kg groups, normalized peripheral clonal expansion was found to be among the lowest, especially among CD8+ T cells.

Patients with autoimmune disease history or receiving systemic immunosuppression were excluded from the trial. Peripheral blood for TCR sequencing was collected from all dose cohorts at baseline, on cycle 4 day 1, and on cycle 7 day 1. The samples were drawn from a first-in-human, open-label, multicenter phase I dose-escalation trial of ivuxolimab. Adults with locally advanced or metastatic head and neck squamous cell, hepatocellular, melanoma or renal cell carcinoma were enrolled in the trial. CD4+ and CD8+ T cells were sorted separately from peripheral blood before TCR sequencing. V lost 6 bases and J lost 3 bases, and the count of bases not matched to a germline gene is 3. Inclusive of the bounding cysteine and phenylalanine, the CDR3 is 13 residues long. Only CDR3 DNA is held: 39 bases, read in frame from base 1. CDR1 and CDR2, per the germline V gene, are ENHRY and SYGVKD.

The chain uses TRBV10-3 and TRBJ1-2; TRBD1 lines up with 8 middle nucleotides. This clonotype originated in an adult with an advanced solid tumor such as melanoma, head and neck, liver or kidney cancer. The sample was CD4+ or CD8+ T cells sorted from blood, taken in a trial of the OX40 agonist ivuxolimab. The base sequence is TGTGCCATCAGAGCAGGGGGCGACTATGGCTACACCTTC. Translated, this gives CAIRAGGDYGYTF.